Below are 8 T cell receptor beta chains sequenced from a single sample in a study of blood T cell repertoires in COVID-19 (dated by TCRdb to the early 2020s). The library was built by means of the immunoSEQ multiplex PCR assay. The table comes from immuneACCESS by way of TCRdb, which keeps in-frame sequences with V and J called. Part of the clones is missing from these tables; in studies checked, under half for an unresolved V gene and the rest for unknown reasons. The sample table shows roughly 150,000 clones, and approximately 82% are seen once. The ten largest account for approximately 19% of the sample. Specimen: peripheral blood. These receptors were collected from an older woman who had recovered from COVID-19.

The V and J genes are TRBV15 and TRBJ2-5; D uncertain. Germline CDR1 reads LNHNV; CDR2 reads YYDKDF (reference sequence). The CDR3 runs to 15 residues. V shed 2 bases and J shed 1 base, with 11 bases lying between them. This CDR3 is CATSRRSPGQETQYF. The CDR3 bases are TGTGCCACCAGCAGACGGAGTCCGGGCCAAGAGACCCAGTACTTC.

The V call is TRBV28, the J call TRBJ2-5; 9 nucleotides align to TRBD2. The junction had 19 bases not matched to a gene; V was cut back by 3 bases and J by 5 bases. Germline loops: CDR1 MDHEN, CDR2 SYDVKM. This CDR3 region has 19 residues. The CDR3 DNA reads TGTGCCAGCAGTTTCAGGCCCCTCGGGATAGCGGGAGTCCGCGAGACCCAGTACTTC. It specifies CASSFRPLGIAGVRETQYF.

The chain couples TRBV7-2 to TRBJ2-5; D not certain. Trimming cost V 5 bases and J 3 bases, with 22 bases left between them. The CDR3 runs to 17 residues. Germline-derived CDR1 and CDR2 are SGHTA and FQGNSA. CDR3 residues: CASSPRIGHSSKETQYF. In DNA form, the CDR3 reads TGTGCCAGCAGCCCCCGAATCGGCCACAGTTCAAAAGAGACCCAGTACTTC.

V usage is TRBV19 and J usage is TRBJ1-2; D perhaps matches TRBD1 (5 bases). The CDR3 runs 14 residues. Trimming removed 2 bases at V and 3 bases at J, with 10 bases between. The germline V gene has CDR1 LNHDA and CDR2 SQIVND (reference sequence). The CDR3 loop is CASSIRGGDYGYTF. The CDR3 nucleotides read TGTGCCAGTAGTATACGGGGGGGTGACTATGGCTACACCTTC. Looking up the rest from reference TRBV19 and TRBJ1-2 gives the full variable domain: DGGITQSPKYLFRKEGQNVTLSCEQNLNHDAMYWYRQDPGQGLRLIYYSQIVNDFQKGDIAEGYSVSREKKESFPLTVTSAQKNPTAFYLCASSIRGGDYGYTFGSGTRLTVV.

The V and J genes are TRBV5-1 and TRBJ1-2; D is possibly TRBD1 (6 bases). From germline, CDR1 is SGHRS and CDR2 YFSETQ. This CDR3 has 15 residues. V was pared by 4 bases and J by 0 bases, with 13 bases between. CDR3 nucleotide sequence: TGCGCCAGCAGCCATAACAGGGACCCTAACTATGGCTACACCTTC. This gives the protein CASSHNRDPNYGYTF.

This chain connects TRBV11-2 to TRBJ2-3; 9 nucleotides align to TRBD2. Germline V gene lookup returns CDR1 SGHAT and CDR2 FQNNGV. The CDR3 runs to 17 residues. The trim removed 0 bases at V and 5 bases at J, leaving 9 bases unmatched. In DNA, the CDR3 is TGTGCCAGCAGCTTAGATCGGGCTAGCGGGACAGAAGATACGCAGTATTTT. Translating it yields CASSLDRASGTEDTQYF.

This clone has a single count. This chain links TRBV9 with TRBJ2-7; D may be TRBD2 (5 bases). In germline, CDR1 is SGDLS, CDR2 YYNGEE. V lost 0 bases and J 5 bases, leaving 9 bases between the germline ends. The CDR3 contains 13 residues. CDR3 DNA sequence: TGTGCCAGCAGCGTAGTAGGAGGCCACGAGCAGTACTTC. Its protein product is CASSVVGGHEQYF.

The CDR3 region is CAWSVAREAFF. In DNA form, the CDR3 reads TGTGCCTGGAGTGTAGCCCGCGAAGCTTTCTTT. This chain connects TRBV30 to TRBJ1-1; D is ambiguous. The CDR3 totals 11 residues. Germline CDR1 GTSNPN, CDR2 SVGIG (reference sequence). V was shortened by 0 bases and J by 8 bases, with 7 bases between the two germline ends.